The present TCR beta chain was sequenced within a study of blood T cell repertoires in COVID-19. Background on the study: The United States, Italy and Spain provided the acute and convalescent COVID-19 samples.

This CDR3 is built from 15 residues. Trimming cost V 1 base and J 6 bases, with 13 bases left between them. Germline values: CDR1 LNHNV, CDR2 YYDKDF (reference sequence). Measured with immunoSEQ multiplex PCR; TCRdb has only the in-frame clones, and not every one. The data hold about 50,000 clones, with 84% observed a single time. Sequencing input: peripheral blood. The chain recombines TRBV15 with TRBJ1-5; maybe TRBD1 (5 bases). The source of this sequence is a man aged 55 to 70 with acute or convalescent COVID-19. DNA of the CDR3: TGTGCCACCAGCAGAGGCGGGACTTCTGGTCAGCCCCAGCATTTT. Amino acid sequence: CATSRGGTSGQPQHF.